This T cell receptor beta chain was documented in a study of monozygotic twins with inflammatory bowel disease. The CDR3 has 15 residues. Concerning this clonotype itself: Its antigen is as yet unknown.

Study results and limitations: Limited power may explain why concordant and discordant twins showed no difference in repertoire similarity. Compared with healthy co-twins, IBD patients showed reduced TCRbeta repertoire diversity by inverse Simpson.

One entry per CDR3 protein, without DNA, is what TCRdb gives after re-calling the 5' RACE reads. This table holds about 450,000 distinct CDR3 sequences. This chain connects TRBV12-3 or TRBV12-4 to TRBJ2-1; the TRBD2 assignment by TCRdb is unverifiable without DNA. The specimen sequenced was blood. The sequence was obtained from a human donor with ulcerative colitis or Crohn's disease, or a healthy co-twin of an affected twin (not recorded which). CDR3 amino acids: CASFPSGSSYNEQFF.